These 8 T cell receptor beta chains share one sample of origin, sequenced in a study of CD8+CD57+ T cells in acquired aplastic anemia. Profiling that covered TCR beta VDJ and CDR3 relied on genomic DNA as its template. TCRdb processed the reads anew with MiXCR; each CDR3 protein has one entry. The table records about 110,000 distinct CDR3 sequences, 51% of them present only once. Sequencing was carried out using sorted CD4+, CD8+, or CD8+CD57+ T cells (not recorded which) from PBMCs. Source of these receptors: a human donor in good health, serving as a control.

This clonotype was seen repeatedly, ten times or more. The genes are TRBV6-5 and TRBJ1-2, with D possibly matching TRBD1 (5 bases). This CDR3 region has 12 residues. V lost 6 bases and J lost 6, with 11 bases in between. Germline V gene data show CDR1 as MNHEY and CDR2 as SVGAGI. CDR3 in amino acids: CASRYEGDGYTF. CDR3 in DNA: TGTGCCAGCAGGTATGAAGGGGATGGCTACACCTTC.

This clonotype was counted between two and nine times. The chain combines TRBV2 with TRBJ2-7; D is unresolved. V lost 5 bases, J lost 2 bases, and 10 bases lay in between. The CDR3 is made up of 13 amino acids. Germline loops: CDR1 SNHLY, CDR2 FYNNEI. The CDR3 loop is CASSQTGTYEQYF. DNA of the CDR3: TGTGCCAGCAGTCAGACTGGAACCTACGAGCAGTACTTC. Variable domain in full (rest from reference TRBV2 and TRBJ2-7): EPEVTQTPSHQVTQMGQEVILRCVPISNHLYFYWYRQILGQKVEFLVSFYNNEISEKSEIFDDQFSVERPDGSNFTLKIRSTKLEDSAMYFCASSQTGTYEQYFGPGTRLTVT.

The gene calls are TRBV24-1 and TRBJ1-6; possibly TRBD1 for D (5 bases). Trimming shortened V by 5 bases and J by 9 bases, and 19 bases separated the two germline ends. The CDR3 extends over 16 amino acids. Germline V gene lookup returns CDR1 KGHDR and CDR2 SFDVKD. The CDR3 protein is CATSASQGGGTSPLHF. The CDR3 bases are TGTGCCACCAGTGCCTCCCAGGGCGGGGGTACTTCACCCCTCCACTTT.

This rearrangement joins TRBV5-1 to TRBJ2-7; 7 bases fit TRBD1. After removal of 4 bases from V and 3 bases from J, the junction contained 7 bases not matched to a gene. This CDR3 has 14 residues. Germline values: CDR1 SGHRS, CDR2 YFSETQ. CDR3 DNA: TGCGCCAGCAGCCCCGACAGGGTAGGCTACGAGCAGTACTTC. Protein: CASSPDRVGYEQYF.

This clonotype was seen ten or more times. V usage is TRBV4-1 and J usage is TRBJ2-7; 8 nucleotides line up with TRBD1. The CDR3 runs 14 residues. J was trimmed by 5 bases and V by 6 bases; bases with no gene match: 9. In germline, CDR1 is MGHRA, CDR2 YSYEKL. DNA for the CDR3: TGCGCCAGCAGACCTTGGACAGGGTCCAACGAGCAGTACTTC. Encoded protein: CASRPWTGSNEQYF.

This clonotype was counted only a few times. The V and J genes are TRBV24-1 and TRBJ2-7; maybe TRBD1 (5 bases). The CDR3 runs to 15 residues. V was cut by 1 base and J by 3 bases, with 12 bases left in between. Per the germline V gene, CDR1 is KGHDR and CDR2 is SFDVKD. This CDR3 is CATSDFSAGIYEQYF. The CDR3 region has the DNA TGTGCCACCAGTGATTTCTCGGCAGGGATCTACGAGCAGTACTTC.

The V gene is TRBV7-8, the J gene TRBJ2-7; 8 nucleotides line up with TRBD1. Unmatched junction bases numbered 10, after V lost 2 bases and J lost 7 bases. Germline lookup yields CDR1 SGHVS and CDR2 FQNEAQ. CDR3 size: 15 residues. DNA for the CDR3: TGTGCCAGCAGCTTATTCGGGACAGGCGTAGGAGAGCAGTACTTC. As protein: CASSLFGTGVGEQYF.

V is TRBV19 and J is TRBJ1-5; possible D gene TRBD1, 6 bases. Looked up from germline, CDR1 is LNHDA and CDR2 is SQIVND (reference sequence). The length of the CDR3 is 15 residues. Trimming cost V 5 bases and J 5 bases, with 16 bases left between them. Written as DNA, the CDR3 is TGTGCCAGTAGTTGGGGGCAGGGGCCAGATCAGCCCCAGCATTTT. Translating it yields CASSWGQGPDQPQHF.